This T cell receptor beta chain was documented in a study of blood T cell repertoires in COVID-19. Study information: The United States, Italy and Spain supplied acute and convalescent COVID-19 samples. The analysed material was cDNA or gDNA that came from T cells, B-cell-depleted T cells, or PBMCs.

Original processing notes: How many nucleated cells were present was estimated from reference gene primer amplification. Using immunoSEQ multiplex PCR, the repertoire was profiled, and TCRdb retains in-frame clones only, with some absent. That table gives V, J and clone size, and the DNA gave D and trimming. The data contain 15,000 to 16,000 clones, approximately 85% of them seen just once; the ten biggest clones take up under 45%. With 7 bases removed from V and 0 bases from J, the gap between germline ends came to 22 bases. Germline CDR1 is SGHAT and CDR2 is FQNNGV. The CDR3 consists of 17 residues.

Material for sequencing was peripheral blood. The chain is built from TRBV11-2 and TRBJ2-7; tentative D call: TRBD2 (5 bases). This TCR was sampled from a man aged 65-85 years in a cohort sampled during active COVID-19. The CDR3 here is CASTIRPGYTPSYEQYF. In DNA form, the CDR3 reads TGTGCCAGCACCATTCGACCGGGATACACCCCCTCCTACGAGCAGTACTTC.